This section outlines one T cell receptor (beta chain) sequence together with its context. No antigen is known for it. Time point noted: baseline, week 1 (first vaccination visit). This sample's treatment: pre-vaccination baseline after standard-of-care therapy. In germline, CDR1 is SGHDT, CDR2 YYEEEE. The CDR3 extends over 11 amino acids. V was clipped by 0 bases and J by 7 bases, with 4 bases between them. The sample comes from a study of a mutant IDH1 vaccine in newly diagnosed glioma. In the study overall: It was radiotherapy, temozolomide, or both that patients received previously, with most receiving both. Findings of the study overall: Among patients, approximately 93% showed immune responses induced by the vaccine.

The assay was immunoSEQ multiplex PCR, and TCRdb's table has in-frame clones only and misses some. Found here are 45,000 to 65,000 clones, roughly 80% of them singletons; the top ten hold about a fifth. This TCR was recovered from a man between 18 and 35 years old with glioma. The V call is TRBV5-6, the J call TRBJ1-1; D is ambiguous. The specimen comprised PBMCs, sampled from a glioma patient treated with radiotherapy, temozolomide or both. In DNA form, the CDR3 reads TGTGCCAGCAGCTTGGGATATGAAGCTTTCTTT. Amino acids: CASSLGYEAFF.